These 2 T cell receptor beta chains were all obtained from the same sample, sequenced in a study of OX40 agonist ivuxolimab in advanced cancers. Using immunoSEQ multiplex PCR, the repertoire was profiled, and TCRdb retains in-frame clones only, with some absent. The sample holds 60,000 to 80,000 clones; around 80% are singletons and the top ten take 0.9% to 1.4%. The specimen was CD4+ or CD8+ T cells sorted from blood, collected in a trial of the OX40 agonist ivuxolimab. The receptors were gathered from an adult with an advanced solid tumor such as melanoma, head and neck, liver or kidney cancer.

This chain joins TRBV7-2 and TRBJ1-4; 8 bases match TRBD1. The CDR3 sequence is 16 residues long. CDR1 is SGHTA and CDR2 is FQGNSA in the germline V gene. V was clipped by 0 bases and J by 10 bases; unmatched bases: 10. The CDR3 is CASSLAPPQGGGKLFF. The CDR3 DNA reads TGTGCCAGCAGCTTAGCCCCCCCACAGGGGGGCGGAAAACTGTTTTTT.

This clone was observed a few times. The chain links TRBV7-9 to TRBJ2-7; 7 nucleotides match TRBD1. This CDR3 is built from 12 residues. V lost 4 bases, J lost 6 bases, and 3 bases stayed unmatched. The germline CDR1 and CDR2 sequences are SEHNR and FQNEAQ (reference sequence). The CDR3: CASSSDRVEQYF. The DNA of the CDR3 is TGTGCCAGCAGCTCCGACAGGGTCGAGCAGTACTTC.